Reported below is one T cell receptor (beta chain). The target of this receptor is not known. Qualities for individual bases were not recorded, and no much larger clone is one base off. In the germline V gene, CDR1 corresponds to SGHTA and CDR2 to FQGNSA. V loses 3 bases of germline sequence and J loses 1 base, and the interval between the two ends is 16 bases. From cysteine to phenylalanine, the CDR3 is 16 amino acids long. Just the 48-base CDR3 DNA is kept, in frame starting at base 1. The library was prepared using the immunoSEQ multiplex PCR assay. Regarding the original processing steps: A statistical classification framework was built for diagnosing cytomegalovirus status from the catalog of TCR beta chain sequences. TCRdb obtained this table from immuneACCESS and retained in-frame rearrangements with V and J assigned. These tables miss some clones; where compared with another copy, unresolved V genes account for less than half of the shortfall, and the remainder is unexplained. V, J and clone size are taken as reported in that table, and D and trimming were inferred from the DNA itself. In all, the sample holds about 63,000 clones, and about 90% of those were seen once. The ten largest make up 0.95% to 1.5% of the sample.

The sample comes from a study of cytomegalovirus exposure and HLA in healthy donors (dated 2017 in TCRdb). The study in broad terms: A later analysis indicated that the 120 or so validation repertoires were generated on the platform also employed for the approximately 700 repertoires of the first cohort. The study combined high-throughput TCR immunosequencing, statistical association of individual TCRs with disease status, and machine learning to predict cytomegalovirus infection status. The study aimed to test whether signatures of past pathogen exposure could be identified by cataloging public T cell receptors. Along with the roughly 700-subject first cohort, a separate validation cohort of over a hundred different subjects was used. What the work shows at the level of the full study, not this receptor alone: It was suggested by the authors that the approach could potentially be generalized to other disease states and immunological phenotypes. Of the cluster scores, approximately 94% were above 0 in a later analysis, which found that TCRs clustered in the first cohort also tended to co-occur in the 130 or so validation repertoires. Three of the identified cytomegalovirus-associated TCR beta chains were confirmed in vitro to be specific for cytomegalovirus antigens. A later analysis had no HLA typing for the validation cohort, so co-occurrence there was scored across all 130 or so repertoires. The classifier was reported to diagnose cytomegalovirus status with high specificity and sensitivity in both the original cohort and the validation cohort. In the study, around 150 TCR beta chains were listed as associated with cytomegalovirus. Across donors, most TCR sequences were observed very rarely, whereas some public TCRs were present in many individuals.

The donors were included in the validation cohort of over a hundred subjects, a group kept apart from the roughly 670-subject first cohort. This sequence was found in a woman between 18 and 30 years old in good health and CMV-seronegative. The chain joins TRBV7-2 to TRBJ2-7; the D gene is possibly TRBD2, with 6 bases matching. The sequenced material came from PBMCs. The CDR3 protein: CASSFNGGVASYEQYF. The nucleotide sequence reads as follows: TGTGCCAGCAGCTTTAATGGAGGGGTTGCTTCCTACGAGCAGTACTTC.